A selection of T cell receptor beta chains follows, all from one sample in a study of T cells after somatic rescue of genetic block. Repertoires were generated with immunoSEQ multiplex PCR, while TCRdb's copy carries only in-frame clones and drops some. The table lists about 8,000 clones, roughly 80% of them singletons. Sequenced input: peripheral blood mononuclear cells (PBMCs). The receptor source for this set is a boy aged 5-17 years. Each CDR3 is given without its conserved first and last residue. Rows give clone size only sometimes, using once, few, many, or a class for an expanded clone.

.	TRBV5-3	ASSQEPNTEAF
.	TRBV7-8	ASSLGGDRDRAYEQY
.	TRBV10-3	AISDWGSGANVLT
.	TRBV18	ASSVSREASYEQY
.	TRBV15	ATSSSSGRGETQY
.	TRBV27	ASTLGRGLGNEQF
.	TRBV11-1	ASSKGGEQY
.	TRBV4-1	ASSQDSRGGHPTREQF
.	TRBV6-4	ASRRRAGGDEQY
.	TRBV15	ATSRFPDGRGNYGYT
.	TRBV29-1	SVTGTDSYEQY
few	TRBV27	ASSFSRLGGYT
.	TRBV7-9	ASSLPGSSYEQY
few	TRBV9	ASSVGTGIQNIQY
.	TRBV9	ASSARTIPNTGELF
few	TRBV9	ASSVGGPTSQY
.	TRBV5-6	ASSLDMGGPSEKLF
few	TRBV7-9	ASRWTSGIYNEQF
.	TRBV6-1	ASSAAQGDYGYT
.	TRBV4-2	ASSQDLYGQPQH